One and the same sample provided the 20 T cell receptor beta chains below, sequenced in a study of blood T cell repertoires in COVID-19. Here immunoSEQ multiplex PCR was the method, and the copy in TCRdb shows in-frame clones only, minus some. The sample shows 30,000 to 40,000 clones, about four fifths of them seen only once. The sample was peripheral blood. All receptors derive from a man aged 45 to 65 with acute or convalescent COVID-19.

This clone was detected only once. V is TRBV28 and J is TRBJ1-4, with 7 positions matching TRBD1. CDR3 length: 15 amino acids. Germline CDR1 reads MDHEN; CDR2 reads SYDVKM. V trimming: 4 bases; J trimming: 8 bases; junction bases outside the gene matches: 10. CDR3 region: CASSSPGQVREKLFF. The CDR3 coding sequence is TGTGCCAGCAGTTCCCCTGGACAGGTACGAGAAAAACTGTTTTTT.

The J gene is TRBJ2-2, the V gene TRBV19; 10 positions agree with TRBD2. The CDR3 totals 15 residues. CDR1 and CDR2 from the germline V gene are LNHDA and SQIVND (reference sequence). After removal of 6 bases from V and 7 bases from J, the junction contained 8 bases not matched to a gene. Here the CDR3 DNA reads TGTGCCAGTAGCCTAGCGGGGGTTTTCAGCGGGGAGCTGTTTTTT. Protein: CASSLAGVFSGELFF.

The CDR3 DNA sequence: TGTGCCAGCCTCAAATATACAGGGGGCGCGGAGACCGGGGAGCTGTTTTTT. Translated, it gives CASLKYTGGAETGELFF. This chain links TRBV19 with TRBJ2-2; the match to TRBD1 covers 9 bases. The CDR3 extends over 17 amino acids. Per germline, CDR1 LNHDA and CDR2 SQIVND (reference sequence). The junction had 16 bases not matched to a gene; V was cut back by 9 bases and J by 5 bases.

The CDR3 is CASSGGRGLTEAFF. In nucleotides, the CDR3 is TGTGCCAGCAGCGGGGGCCGCGGTCTCACTGAAGCTTTCTTT. The chain links TRBV5-4 to TRBJ1-1; D is possibly TRBD1 (6 bases). Trimming shortened V by 4 bases and J by 4 bases, and 14 bases separated the two germline ends. The CDR3 sequence is 14 residues long. CDR1 SGHNT and CDR2 YYREEE come from the germline V gene (reference sequence).

The CDR3 sequence is CASSLGQDGNTIYF. In DNA form, the CDR3 reads TGCGCCAGCAGCTTAGGACAAGATGGAAACACCATATATTTT. The V and J genes are TRBV5-1 and TRBJ1-3; perhaps TRBD1 as D (5 bases). This CDR3 comprises 14 residues. Germline CDR1 is SGHRS and CDR2 is YFSETQ. Trimming shortened V by 2 bases and J by 3 bases, and 9 bases separated the two germline ends.

This chain connects TRBV6-5 to TRBJ2-1, with 11 nucleotides matching TRBD2. The CDR3 is made up of 15 amino acids. CDR1 and CDR2 from the germline V gene are MNHEY and SVGAGI. V gave up 3 bases and J gave up 7 bases; unmatched junction bases: 5. The CDR3 sequence is CASSYGLAGGNEQFF. Written as DNA, the CDR3 is TGTGCCAGCAGTTATGGGCTAGCGGGAGGTAATGAGCAGTTCTTC.

CDR3 coding DNA: TGCGCCAGCAGTCAATGGCAGGGGGCCTTAAACTATGGCTACACCTTC. Encoded protein: CASSQWQGALNYGYTF. The rearrangement uses TRBV23-1 and TRBJ1-2; 8 positions agree with TRBD1. TRBV23-1 is an ORF, and what it does is uncertain. The V gene end was trimmed by 1 base and the J gene end by 2 bases; junction bases not matched to a gene: 6. CDR3 length equals 16 residues.

The V call is TRBV19, the J call TRBJ1-1, with 11 bases identical to TRBD1. J lost 9 bases, V lost 0 bases, and 9 bases had no gene match. Germline V gene sequence: CDR1 LNHDA, CDR2 SQIVND (reference sequence). The CDR3 is made up of 16 amino acids. This CDR3 reads CASSIDLSGQGGKAFF. The CDR3 DNA reads as TGTGCCAGTAGTATAGATCTATCGGGACAGGGGGGGAAAGCTTTCTTT.

This clone is labeled as medium-sized. The chain is built from TRBV7-8 and TRBJ2-7; D might be TRBD2 (5 bases). V shed 1 base and J shed 0 bases, with 13 bases lying between them. Germline V gene data show CDR1 as SGHVS and CDR2 as FQNEAQ. This CDR3 comprises 16 residues. CDR3 loop: CASSLVATTPSYEQYF. CDR3 sequence (DNA): TGTGCCAGCAGCTTAGTGGCGACTACTCCCTCCTACGAGCAGTACTTC.

The genes are TRBV3-1 (or the pseudogene TRBV3-2) and TRBJ2-7; 10 bases are a match to TRBD1. Germline CDR1 reads LGHDT; CDR2 reads YNNKEL (reference sequence). The CDR3 is 14 amino acids. The V gene end was trimmed by 4 bases and the J gene end by 1 base; junction bases not matched to a gene: 1. Here the CDR3 reads CASSLGQGSYEQYF. The CDR3 bases are TGTGCCAGCAGCCTGGGACAGGGGTCCTACGAGCAGTACTTC.

The J gene is TRBJ2-1, the V gene TRBV25-1; D might be TRBD2 (6 bases). CDR1 MGHDK and CDR2 SYGVNS come from the germline V gene. The V and J ends lost 3 bases and 1 base respectively, with 7 bases between them. The CDR3 runs to 14 residues. CDR3 protein: CASSEEGSYNEQFF. The CDR3 bases are TGTGCCAGCAGTGAGGAGGGGTCCTACAATGAGCAGTTCTTC.

This clone came up a few times. The genes are TRBV5-1 and TRBJ1-1; the D gene is possibly TRBD1 (5 bases). CDR1 SGHRS and CDR2 YFSETQ come from the germline V gene. This CDR3 region has 14 residues. Trimming shortened V by 0 bases and J by 1 base, and 7 bases separated the two germline ends. DNA of the CDR3: TGCGCCAGCAGCTTGGGACAGCAGAACACTGAAGCTTTCTTT. The encoded protein is CASSLGQQNTEAFF. The whole variable domain, remainder taken from reference TRBV5-1 and TRBJ1-1, is KAGVTQTPRYLIKTRGQQVTLSCSPISGHRSVSWYQQTPGQGLQFLFEYFSETQRNKGNFPGRFSGRQFSNSRSEMNVSTLELGDSALYLCASSLGQQNTEAFFGQGTRLTVV.

The chain has TRBV19 and TRBJ1-5; D might be TRBD1 (6 bases). Between the trimmed V and J ends, which lost 4 bases and 3 bases, there was a span of 10 bases. The CDR3 spans 14 residues. The germline V gene has CDR1 LNHDA and CDR2 SQIVND (reference sequence). DNA for the CDR3: TGTGCCAGTAGTAACGACAGGTCCAATCAGCCCCAGCATTTT. This encodes CASSNDRSNQPQHF.

The V gene is TRBV11-2, the J gene TRBJ1-2; perhaps TRBD1 as D (5 bases). The germline gives CDR1 SGHAT, CDR2 FQNNGV. The V gene lost 2 bases and the J gene lost 6 bases, with 10 bases spanning the gap. The CDR3 sequence is 13 residues long. The CDR3 spells CASSLIRDDGYTF. The CDR3 bases are TGTGCCAGCAGCTTAATCAGGGATGATGGCTACACCTTC.

This clone has only a few counts. This rearrangement joins TRBV6-4 to TRBJ1-1; 7 bases map to TRBD1. V lost 11 bases and J lost 0; bases outside the gene matches: 15. CDR3 length: 16 residues. Germline values: CDR1 MRHNA, CDR2 SNTAGT. The CDR3 DNA reads as TGTGCCGGACACAGGGGACAAAACTTGCTGAACACTGAAGCTTTCTTT. It specifies CAGHRGQNLLNTEAFF.

About this clone: Other nucleotide sequences from this sample produce the same CDR3. The rearrangement links TRBV5-1 to TRBJ2-5; D is undetermined. CDR3 length equals 11 residues. Germline CDR1 is SGHRS and CDR2 is YFSETQ. Trimming took off 2 bases at V and 5 bases at J, with 4 bases between the two ends. CDR3 sequence (DNA): TGCGCCAGCAGCTTACAGGAGACCCAGTACTTC. Translating gives CASSLQETQYF.

This clone was recorded a few times. The CDR3 bases are TGTGCCAGCAGTTTCGACAGGGGAGTTACATATTCCTACGAGCAGTACTTC. Translation gives CASSFDRGVTYSYEQYF. The chain is built from TRBV28 and TRBJ2-7, with TRBD1 matching over 8 bases. The CDR3 contains 17 residues. Germline CDR1 is MDHEN and CDR2 is SYDVKM. The V gene end was trimmed by 3 bases and the J gene end by 1 base; junction bases not matched to a gene: 11.

The rearrangement uses TRBV7-6 and TRBJ1-1; the D gene is possibly TRBD1 (5 bases). The CDR3 has 14 amino acids. Trimming removed 4 bases at V and 0 bases at J, with 9 bases between. Germline CDR1 SGHVS, CDR2 FNYEAQ. DNA of the CDR3: TGTGCCAGCAGCTCGGGACTTCTGAACACTGAAGCTTTCTTT. Translated, it gives CASSSGLLNTEAFF.

V is TRBV7-2 and J is TRBJ2-5; D may be TRBD2 (6 bases). The CDR3 has 15 amino acids. Germline values: CDR1 SGHTA, CDR2 FQGNSA. The germline V and J ends were trimmed by 1 base and 5 bases, with 14 bases remaining between them. DNA for the CDR3: TGTGCCAGCAGCTTAGACCCGGGGAGGTTGGAGACCCAGTACTTC. Encoded protein: CASSLDPGRLETQYF.

This chain links TRBV12-3 or TRBV12-4 with TRBJ1-5; TRBD1 matches 7 bases. This CDR3 spans 13 amino acids. Unmatched junction bases numbered 6, after V lost 7 bases and J lost 6 bases. The CDR3 DNA reads TGTGCCAGCACCCAACAGGGGACTCAGCCCCAGCATTTT. This translates into CASTQQGTQPQHF.